This is a list of T cell receptor beta chains from one sample in a study of beta chain features in type 1 diabetes. This table comes from immunoSEQ multiplex PCR, and its TCRdb copy is limited to in-frame clones, with some not included. Of hundreds of thousands of clones listed, less than 20% are singletons. Sequencing input: naive CD4+ T cells from blood. These receptors all stem from a man between 18 and 29 years old in good health. CDR3s include the opening cysteine and the closing phenylalanine or tryptophan. The D gene is left open where the match is weak. A clone size is listed for some rows: how often the clone was seen (once, few, many), or a class if it is expanded.

V gene: TRBV29-1; J gene: TRBJ1-1; D gene: NA; clone size: few; CDR3 DNA: TGCAGCGTTGAGCGGGGGGTCCCTGAAGCTTTCTTT; CDR3 protein: CSVERGVPEAFF
V gene: TRBV2; J gene: TRBJ2-1; D gene: NA; clone size: few; CDR3 DNA: TGTGCCAGCAGTGAAGCGCTTCGTAGGGCGAATGAGCAGTTCTTC; CDR3 protein: CASSEALRRANEQFF
V gene: TRBV2; J gene: TRBJ1-2; D gene: TRBD1; clone size: few; CDR3 DNA: TGTGCCAGCAGGTTTCCGGGACAGGGGCTGAACTATGGCTACACCTTC; CDR3 protein: CASRFPGQGLNYGYTF
V gene: TRBV7-9; J gene: TRBJ1-1; D gene: NA; clone size: few; CDR3 DNA: TGTGCCAGCAGCTTAGCAAGGCAGGGCCCTGAAGCTTTCTTT; CDR3 protein: CASSLARQGPEAFF
V gene: TRBV25-1; J gene: TRBJ2-4; D gene: NA; clone size: NA; CDR3 DNA: TGTGCCATAAGACCGAGGGGGTTTGAGCTAGCCAAAAACATTCAGTACTTC; CDR3 protein: CAIRPRGFELAKNIQYF
V gene: TRBV18; J gene: TRBJ1-5; D gene: TRBD1; clone size: NA; CDR3 DNA: TGTGCCAGCTCACCGGACAGGTTAGGGAGTCAGCCCCAGCATTTT; CDR3 protein: CASSPDRLGSQPQHF
V gene: TRBV25-1; J gene: TRBJ2-7; D gene: NA; clone size: few; CDR3 DNA: TGTGCCAGCAGTGAAGGGGGGAACGGGTACTACGAGCAGTACTTC; CDR3 protein: CASSEGGNGYYEQYF
V gene: TRBV10-3; J gene: TRBJ2-1; D gene: TRBD1; clone size: once; CDR3 DNA: TGTGCCAGCACTCACTCGGGACAGGGTAACAATGAGCAGTTCTTC; CDR3 protein: CASTHSGQGNNEQFF
V gene: TRBV29-1; J gene: TRBJ1-5; D gene: NA; clone size: few; CDR3 DNA: TGCAGCGTTGGAGAGGGAGTCAATCAGCCCCAGCATTTT; CDR3 protein: CSVGEGVNQPQHF
V gene: TRBV4-3; J gene: TRBJ2-2; D gene: NA; clone size: few; CDR3 DNA: TGCGCCAGCAGCCGATCCCGGGACGGGAACACCGGGGAGCTGTTTTTT; CDR3 protein: CASSRSRDGNTGELFF
V gene: TRBV27; J gene: TRBJ2-7; D gene: TRBD1; clone size: NA; CDR3 DNA: TGTGCCAGCAGACCGAGACAGGGGGCATCCTACGAGCAGTACTTC; CDR3 protein: CASRPRQGASYEQYF
V gene: TRBV7-9; J gene: TRBJ2-3; D gene: TRBD2; clone size: few; CDR3 DNA: TGTGCCAGCACCCAAACCATCGGGACTAGCAGCACAGATACGCAGTATTTT; CDR3 protein: CASTQTIGTSSTDTQYF
V gene: TRBV5-4; J gene: TRBJ2-7; D gene: TRBD1; clone size: few; CDR3 DNA: TGTGCCAGCAGCCAAGCGACAGGGATTCCCTACGAGCAGTACTTC; CDR3 protein: CASSQATGIPYEQYF
V gene: TRBV27; J gene: TRBJ2-3; D gene: NA; clone size: few; CDR3 DNA: TGTGCCAGCAGTTTATCCGTCCTGGGGGCGCAGTATTTT; CDR3 protein: CASSLSVLGAQYF
V gene: TRBV7-2; J gene: TRBJ2-3; D gene: NA; clone size: NA; CDR3 DNA: TGTGCCAGCAGCCGACGGGTGATTAGCACAGATACGCAGTATTTT; CDR3 protein: CASSRRVISTDTQYF
V gene: TRBV6-5; J gene: TRBJ2-7; D gene: TRBD1; clone size: few; CDR3 DNA: TGTGCCAGCAGTCCCTCCGGGACAGCCTCCTACGAGCAGTACTTC; CDR3 protein: CASSPSGTASYEQYF
V gene: TRBV28; J gene: TRBJ1-4; D gene: NA; clone size: NA; CDR3 DNA: TGTGCCAGTACCGGGACCCCTAATGAAAAACTGTTTTTT; CDR3 protein: CASTGTPNEKLFF
V gene: TRBV7-3; J gene: TRBJ2-5; D gene: NA; clone size: few; CDR3 DNA: TGTGCCAGCAGCCTCTCCTCAGGGAAAGAGACCCAGTACTTC; CDR3 protein: CASSLSSGKETQYF
V gene: TRBV27; J gene: TRBJ2-2; D gene: TRBD1; clone size: NA; CDR3 DNA: TGTGCCAGCACTCCGGAGGGACAGGGACGCACCGGGGAGCTGTTTTTT; CDR3 protein: CASTPEGQGRTGELFF
V gene: TRBV7-2; J gene: TRBJ1-4; D gene: NA; clone size: NA; CDR3 DNA: TGTGCCAGCAGCTTAGCGACACCTGCAACTAATGAAAAACTGTTTTTT; CDR3 protein: CASSLATPATNEKLFF
V gene: TRBV30; J gene: TRBJ1-4; D gene: NA; clone size: NA; CDR3 DNA: TGTGCCTGGAGTTACAGGGTGAGGGTTGAAAAACTGTTTTTT; CDR3 protein: CAWSYRVRVEKLFF
V gene: TRBV4-1; J gene: TRBJ2-7; D gene: NA; clone size: NA; CDR3 DNA: TGCGCCAGCAGCCAGATAGAGACACGGTCCTACGAGCAGTACTTC; CDR3 protein: CASSQIETRSYEQYF
V gene: TRBV10-3; J gene: TRBJ2-5; D gene: NA; clone size: few; CDR3 DNA: TGTGCCATCAGTGAGTCTGGAGGGTCACGAGGGCAAGAGACCCAGTACTTC; CDR3 protein: CAISESGGSRGQETQYF
V gene: TRBV9; J gene: TRBJ1-1; D gene: NA; clone size: NA; CDR3 DNA: TGTGCCAGCAGCGTAAGGGGAGGCGGCACTGAAGCTTTCTTT; CDR3 protein: CASSVRGGGTEAFF
V gene: TRBV9; J gene: TRBJ2-2; D gene: NA; clone size: few; CDR3 DNA: TGTGCCAGCAGCGCCCCGAACACCGGGGAGCTGTTTTTT; CDR3 protein: CASSAPNTGELFF
V gene: TRBV7-9; J gene: TRBJ1-1; D gene: NA; clone size: few; CDR3 DNA: TGTGCCAGCAGCTTAATGCTAGGGCCCACTGAAGCTTTCTTT; CDR3 protein: CASSLMLGPTEAFF
V gene: TRBV4-1; J gene: TRBJ2-7; D gene: NA; clone size: NA; CDR3 DNA: TGCGCCAGCAGCCAAAAACAGTCCTACGAGCAGTACTTC; CDR3 protein: CASSQKQSYEQYF
V gene: TRBV9; J gene: TRBJ2-3; D gene: TRBD2; clone size: NA; CDR3 DNA: TGTGCCAGCAGCGTAGGAAACGGGGGGGCAGATACGCAGTATTTT; CDR3 protein: CASSVGNGGADTQYF
V gene: TRBV29-1; J gene: TRBJ2-7; D gene: TRBD1; clone size: NA; CDR3 DNA: TGCAGCGCCTCCGGCGGGACAGGGCCCTACGAGCAGTACTTC; CDR3 protein: CSASGGTGPYEQYF
V gene: TRBV12-5; J gene: TRBJ2-5; D gene: TRBD1; clone size: few; CDR3 DNA: TGTGCTAGTGGTTTGGTCTCATTACAGGGGGCGGGAGAGACCCAGTACTTC; CDR3 protein: CASGLVSLQGAGETQYF
V gene: TRBV6-5; J gene: TRBJ1-3; D gene: NA; clone size: NA; CDR3 DNA: TGTGCCAGCAGTTACGGCAGGGATATCAGAAACACCATATATTTT; CDR3 protein: CASSYGRDIRNTIYF
V gene: TRBV4-3; J gene: TRBJ2-5; D gene: NA; clone size: few; CDR3 DNA: TGCGCCAGCAGCCAAGTGGAGGTCAATCGGGGGACCCAGTACTTC; CDR3 protein: CASSQVEVNRGTQYF
V gene: TRBV7-2; J gene: TRBJ1-5; D gene: NA; clone size: NA; CDR3 DNA: TGTGCCAGCAGCTTAGTGGCAGGGGCGGGGAATCAGCCCCAGCATTTT; CDR3 protein: CASSLVAGAGNQPQHF
V gene: TRBV7-3; J gene: TRBJ2-3; D gene: NA; clone size: NA; CDR3 DNA: TGTGCCAGCAGCCAACTAAGCACAGATACGCAGTATTTT; CDR3 protein: CASSQLSTDTQYF
V gene: TRBV27; J gene: TRBJ1-1; D gene: NA; clone size: few; CDR3 DNA: TGTGCCAGCAGTCGGGGAGTGGGCACTGAAGCTTTCTTT; CDR3 protein: CASSRGVGTEAFF
V gene: TRBV6-5; J gene: TRBJ1-2; D gene: TRBD1; clone size: NA; CDR3 DNA: TGTGCCAGCAGTTCCGGGGGACAGGGGGCACGAGGCTACACCTTC; CDR3 protein: CASSSGGQGARGYTF
V gene: TRBV5-4; J gene: TRBJ2-1; D gene: TRBD2; clone size: few; CDR3 DNA: TGTGCCAGCAGCGCGGGGGGTACGTTTATTGAGCAGTTCTTC; CDR3 protein: CASSAGGTFIEQFF
V gene: TRBV2; J gene: TRBJ2-6; D gene: NA; clone size: few; CDR3 DNA: TGTGCCAGCAGTGGTCTCGGGACACGCGACGCGGCGGCTGGGGCCAACGTCCTGACTTTC; CDR3 protein: CASSGLGTRDAAAGANVLTF
V gene: TRBV27; J gene: TRBJ1-1; D gene: TRBD1; clone size: few; CDR3 DNA: TGTGCCAGCAGAGGGACAGCCACTGAAGCTTTCTTT; CDR3 protein: CASRGTATEAFF
V gene: TRBV19; J gene: TRBJ2-3; D gene: NA; clone size: few; CDR3 DNA: TGTGCCAGTAGTATAGGACAGACGACCACAGATACGCAGTATTTT; CDR3 protein: CASSIGQTTTDTQYF
V gene: TRBV29-1; J gene: TRBJ1-4; D gene: NA; clone size: NA; CDR3 DNA: TGCAGCGTTGAAGAAGATGGCAGACTAGGGGAAAAACTGTTTTTT; CDR3 protein: CSVEEDGRLGEKLFF
V gene: TRBV18; J gene: TRBJ2-5; D gene: TRBD1; clone size: few; CDR3 DNA: TGTGCCAGCTCGCCCTTGCCGACAGGGTTACAAGAGACCCAGTACTTC; CDR3 protein: CASSPLPTGLQETQYF
V gene: TRBV5-4; J gene: TRBJ2-6; D gene: TRBD1; clone size: NA; CDR3 DNA: TGTGCCAGCAGCTTGGTCGGCAGGGGGTCTGTGTCTGGGGCCAACGTCCTGACTTTC; CDR3 protein: CASSLVGRGSVSGANVLTF
V gene: TRBV29-1; J gene: TRBJ1-5; D gene: NA; clone size: few; CDR3 DNA: TGCAGCGCCACGGGGGGGGCCAATCAGCCCCAGCATTTT; CDR3 protein: CSATGGANQPQHF